This T cell receptor (beta chain) is drawn from a study of blood T cell repertoires in COVID-19. For the study at large: Spain, Italy and the United States supplied samples that represented acute and convalescent COVID-19. The analysed material was cDNA or gDNA that came from T cells, B-cell-depleted T cells, or PBMCs.

The CDR3 runs to 18 residues. V shed 3 bases, J shed 5 bases, and the junction held 16 bases outside the gene matches. Looked up from germline, CDR1 is MNHEY and CDR2 is SVGEGT. How the authors handled the data: It was from reference gene primer amplification that nucleated cell counts were estimated. The data were produced by immunoSEQ multiplex PCR, yet TCRdb's version contains in-frame clones alone and is incomplete. Clone size and V and J calls were adopted from that table, with D and trimming inferred from the DNA. This repertoire shows roughly 340,000 clones, approximately 90% found once; its top ten account for 2.5% to 4%.

This receptor was obtained from a woman younger than 35 who had recovered from COVID-19. The chain links TRBV6-2 or TRBV6-3 to TRBJ2-1; the match to TRBD2 covers 7 bases. Sequenced sample: peripheral blood. Here the CDR3 DNA reads TGTGCCAGCAGTTATACCCAGCCCAGCGGGGTGGGGGACAATGAGCAGTTCTTC. It translates to CASSYTQPSGVGDNEQFF.